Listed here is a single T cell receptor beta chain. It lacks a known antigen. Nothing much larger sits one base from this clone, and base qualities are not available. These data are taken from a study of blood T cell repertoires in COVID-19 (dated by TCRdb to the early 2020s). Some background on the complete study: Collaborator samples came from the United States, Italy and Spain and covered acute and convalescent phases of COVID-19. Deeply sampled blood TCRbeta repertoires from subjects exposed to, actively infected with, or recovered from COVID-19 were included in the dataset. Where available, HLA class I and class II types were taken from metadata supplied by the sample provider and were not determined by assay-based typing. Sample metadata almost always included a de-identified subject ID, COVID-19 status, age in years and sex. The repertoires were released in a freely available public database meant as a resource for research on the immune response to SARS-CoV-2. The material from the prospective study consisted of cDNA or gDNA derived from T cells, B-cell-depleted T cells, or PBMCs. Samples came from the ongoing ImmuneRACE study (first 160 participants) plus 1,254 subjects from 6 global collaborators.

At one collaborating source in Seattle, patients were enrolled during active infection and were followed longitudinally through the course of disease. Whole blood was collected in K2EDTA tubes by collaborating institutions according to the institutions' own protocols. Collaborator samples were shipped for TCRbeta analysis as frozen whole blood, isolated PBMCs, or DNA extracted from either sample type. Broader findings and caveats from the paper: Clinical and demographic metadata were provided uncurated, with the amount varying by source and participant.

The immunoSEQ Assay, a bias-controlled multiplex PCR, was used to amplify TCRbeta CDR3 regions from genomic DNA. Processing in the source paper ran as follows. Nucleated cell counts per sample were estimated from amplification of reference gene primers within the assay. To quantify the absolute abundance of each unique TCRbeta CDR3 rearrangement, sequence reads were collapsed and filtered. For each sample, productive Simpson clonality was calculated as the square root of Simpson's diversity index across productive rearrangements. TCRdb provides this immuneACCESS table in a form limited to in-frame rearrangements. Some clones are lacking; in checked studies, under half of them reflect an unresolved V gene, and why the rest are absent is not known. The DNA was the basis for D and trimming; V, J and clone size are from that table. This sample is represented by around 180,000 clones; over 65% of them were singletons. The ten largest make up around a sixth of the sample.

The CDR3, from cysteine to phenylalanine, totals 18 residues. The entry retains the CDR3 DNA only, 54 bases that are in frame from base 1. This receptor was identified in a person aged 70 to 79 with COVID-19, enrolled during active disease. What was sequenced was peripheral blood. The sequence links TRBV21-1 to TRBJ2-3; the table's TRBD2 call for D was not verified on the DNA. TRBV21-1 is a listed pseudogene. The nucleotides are TGTGCCAGCAGCACATCGGGACTAGCGGGGGGAAGCACAGATACGCAGTATTTT. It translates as CASSTSGLAGGSTDTQYF.